Each of the 23 T cell receptor beta chains below was sequenced from the same sample in a study of cytotoxic CD8 clonotypes in ibrutinib-treated CLL. Using immunoSEQ multiplex PCR, the repertoire was profiled, and TCRdb retains in-frame clones only, with some absent. The table lists 200,000 to 250,000 clones, roughly 77% of them singletons. Source: PBMCs, taken after 12 months of ibrutinib treatment. Source of these receptors: a human donor with chronic lymphocytic leukemia.

This clone was recorded only once. This sequence joins TRBV7-8 and TRBJ1-5; the match to TRBD1 covers 7 bases. V lost 5 bases, J lost 4 bases, and 8 bases stayed unmatched. CDR3 length equals 15 residues. Germline loops: CDR1 SGHVS, CDR2 FQNEAQ. CDR3 DNA sequence: TGTGCCAGCAGCCGTTGGACAGGCACAAATCAGCCCCAGCATTTT. It codes for CASSRWTGTNQPQHF. The whole variable domain, remainder taken from reference TRBV7-8 and TRBJ1-5, is GAGVSQSPRYKVAKRGQDVALRCDPISGHVSLFWYQQALGQGPEFLTYFQNEAQLDKSGLPSDRFFAERPEGSVSTLKIQRTQQEDSAVYLCASSRWTGTNQPQHFGDGTRLSIL.

This clone came up many times. The V call is TRBV5-6, the J call TRBJ2-3; D is undetermined. V shed 0 bases and J shed 7 bases, with 12 bases lying between them. Germline V lookup: CDR1 SGHDT, CDR2 YYEEEE. The CDR3 extends over 14 amino acids. CDR3 protein: CASSLDRRQNTQYF. The CDR3, as DNA: TGTGCCAGCAGCTTGGATAGAAGGCAGAATACGCAGTATTTT.

The chain recombines TRBV29-1 with TRBJ2-5, with D unresolved. The V gene lost 7 bases and the J gene lost 5 bases, with 11 bases spanning the gap. The CDR3 covers 11 residues. The germline V gene has CDR1 SQVTM and CDR2 ANQGSEA. CDR3 bases: TGCAGCGCTAGAGAATACGAGACCCAGTACTTC. Its translation is CSAREYETQYF. Full variable domain (missing parts from reference TRBV29-1 and TRBJ2-5): SAVISQKPSRDICQRGTSLTIQCQVDSQVTMMFWYRQQPGQSLTLIATANQGSEATYESGFVIDKFPISRPNLTFSTLTVSNMSPEDSSIYLCSAREYETQYFGPGTRLLVL.

This clone was counted once. The chain has TRBV5-1 and TRBJ2-2; perhaps TRBD1 as D (5 bases). The V end was cut by 0 bases, the J end by 4 bases, with 7 bases between. The germline CDR1 and CDR2 sequences are SGHRS and YFSETQ. The CDR3 loop spans 14 amino acids. The CDR3 protein is CASSLGQSTGELFF. Here the CDR3 DNA reads TGCGCCAGCAGCTTGGGACAGAGCACCGGGGAGCTGTTTTTT.

The CDR3 protein is CASSLGGDRENTEAFF. DNA of the CDR3: TGTGCCAGCAGCTTAGGGGGGGACAGGGAGAACACTGAAGCTTTCTTT. The chain couples TRBV11-3 to TRBJ1-1, with 9 bases aligning to TRBD1. This CDR3 comprises 16 residues. CDR1 and CDR2 (germline): SGHNT, YENEEA. J lost 1 base, V lost 1 base, and 4 bases had no gene match.

The chain couples TRBV9 to TRBJ2-1, with TRBD2 matching over 9 bases. CDR1 SGDLS and CDR2 YYNGEE come from the germline V gene. The trim removed 4 bases at V and 8 bases at J, leaving 13 bases unmatched. This CDR3 region has 16 residues. The CDR3 is CASSPHRFSGRDEQFF. The CDR3 DNA sequence: TGTGCCAGCAGCCCGCATAGGTTTAGCGGGAGAGATGAGCAGTTCTTC.

The V gene is TRBV7-6, the J gene TRBJ1-2; TRBD1 might be the D (5 bases). CDR1 is SGHVS, CDR2 FNYEAQ, per germline. The CDR3 extends over 17 amino acids. V lost 2 bases to trimming and J lost 6 bases, with 22 bases between them. CDR3 sequence (DNA): TGTGCCAGCAGCTTAATAGGGGCAGGGATTCCTCTCCATGGCTACACCTTC. Translating it yields CASSLIGAGIPLHGYTF.

V and J are TRBV27 and TRBJ1-3, with TRBD1 identical over 7 bases. J was trimmed by 2 bases and V by 6 bases; bases with no gene match: 1. Looked up from germline, CDR1 is MNHEY and CDR2 is SMNVEV (reference sequence). This CDR3 comprises 13 residues. The CDR3 nucleotides read TGTGCCAGCAGAGACAGGGCTGGAAACACCATATATTTT. Translating it yields CASRDRAGNTIYF.

In its sample, this clone was seen once. This chain links TRBV29-1 with TRBJ1-1; TRBD1 aligns across 11 bases. Germline CDR1 reads SQVTM; CDR2 reads ANQGSEA. The CDR3 contains 14 residues. V lost 0 bases and J lost 4; bases outside the gene matches: 1. DNA for the CDR3: TGCAGCGTTGAAGATGGGACAGGGGGCACTGAAGCTTTCTTT. The encoded protein is CSVEDGTGGTEAFF.

This chain joins TRBV2 and TRBJ2-5; D is uncertain. V shed 7 bases and J shed 5 bases, with 11 bases lying between them. The CDR3 covers 12 residues. Germline-derived CDR1 and CDR2 are SNHLY and FYNNEI. The CDR3 here is CASTVVGETQYF. The CDR3 DNA sequence: TGTGCCAGCACCGTCGTGGGCGAGACCCAGTACTTC.

This chain links TRBV29-1 with TRBJ1-1; D unclear. V was clipped by 8 bases and J by 6 bases, with 13 bases between them. Germline CDR1 and CDR2: SQVTM and ANQGSEA. The CDR3 length is 11 residues. CDR3 protein: CSTHLPAEAFF. CDR3 sequence (DNA): TGCAGCACTCACCTACCCGCTGAAGCTTTCTTT.

The chain combines TRBV19 with TRBJ1-1; 9 bases are shared with TRBD1. The CDR3 sequence is 12 residues long. The trim removed 5 bases at V and 10 bases at J, leaving 5 bases unmatched. CDR1 is LNHDA and CDR2 is SQIVND in the germline V gene (reference sequence). The CDR3 here is CASSPQDRGAFF. Written as DNA, the CDR3 is TGTGCCAGTAGTCCCCAGGACAGGGGAGCTTTCTTT.

This clone has more than one count but fewer than ten. CDR3 amino acids: CASSYDRADTEAFF. Written as DNA, the CDR3 is TGTGCCAGCAGTTACGACAGGGCCGACACTGAAGCTTTCTTT. The genes are TRBV6-6 and TRBJ1-1, with 7 bases matching TRBD1. The CDR3 has 14 amino acids. CDR1 MNHNY and CDR2 SVGAGI come from the germline V gene (reference sequence). V trimming: 2 bases; J trimming: 3 bases; junction bases outside the gene matches: 3.

This chain connects TRBV19 to TRBJ1-1, with TRBD1 as a possible D gene (5 bases). Trimming took off 3 bases at V and 1 base at J, with 12 bases between the two ends. Germline V gene data show CDR1 as LNHDA and CDR2 as SQIVND (reference sequence). This CDR3 has 15 residues. The CDR3 DNA reads as TGTGCCAGTAGTATTTCCCCAGGGACGAACACTGAAGCTTTCTTT. Its translation: CASSISPGTNTEAFF. The whole variable domain, filled in from reference TRBV19 and TRBJ1-1, reads DGGITQSPKYLFRKEGQNVTLSCEQNLNHDAMYWYRQDPGQGLRLIYYSQIVNDFQKGDIAEGYSVSREKKESFPLTVTSAQKNPTAFYLCASSISPGTNTEAFFGQGTRLTVV.

This chain uses TRBV28 with TRBJ2-2; D tentatively fits TRBD1 or TRBD2 (5 bases each). V lost 4 bases to trimming and J lost 5 bases, with 14 bases between them. This CDR3 comprises 15 residues. CDR1 and CDR2 from the germline V gene are MDHEN and SYDVKM. This chain's CDR3 is CASSSGATGTGELFF. CDR3 DNA sequence: TGTGCCAGCAGTTCTGGGGCTACGGGGACCGGGGAGCTGTTTTTT.

This sequence joins TRBV18 and TRBJ2-7; the match to TRBD1 covers 9 bases. Trimming removed 3 bases from V and 1 base from J; junction bases left unmatched: 7. Germline values: CDR1 KGHSH, CDR2 LQKENI. The CDR3 runs 16 residues. For the CDR3, the DNA is TGTGCCAGCTCACCCACAGGGACAGGGAGATCCTACGAGCAGTACTTC. It yields the protein CASSPTGTGRSYEQYF.

The gene calls are TRBV19 and TRBJ1-1; the D gene is possibly TRBD1 (6 bases). Between the trimmed V and J ends, which lost 8 bases and 1 base, there was a span of 17 bases. Germline CDR1 LNHDA, CDR2 SQIVND (reference sequence). CDR3 length equals 15 residues. CDR3 in amino acids: CASDNVGGGNTEAFF. The CDR3 DNA reads TGTGCCAGTGACAACGTGGGGGGCGGGAACACTGAAGCTTTCTTT. The whole variable domain, filled in from reference TRBV19 and TRBJ1-1, reads DGGITQSPKYLFRKEGQNVTLSCEQNLNHDAMYWYRQDPGQGLRLIYYSQIVNDFQKGDIAEGYSVSREKKESFPLTVTSAQKNPTAFYLCASDNVGGGNTEAFFGQGTRLTVV.

This clone was seen more than once but under ten times. The CDR3 protein is CATLGSNQPQHF. In DNA form, the CDR3 reads TGTGCCACCCTGGGGAGCAATCAGCCCCAGCATTTT. This chain links TRBV28 with TRBJ1-5, with D unresolved. The ends were cut back, 10 bases at V and 1 base at J, with 8 bases in the middle. The CDR3 is made up of 12 amino acids. Germline V gene lookup returns CDR1 MDHEN and CDR2 SYDVKM.

V and J are TRBV9 and TRBJ2-3; TRBD2 matches at 7 bases. The length of the CDR3 is 15 residues. CDR1 SGDLS and CDR2 YYNGEE come from the germline V gene. Trimming took 4 bases from V and 2 from J; bases not matched to a gene: 7. The CDR3 sequence is CASSIAGTTTDTQYF. CDR3 nucleotide sequence: TGTGCCAGCAGCATTGCCGGGACTACCACAGATACGCAGTATTTT.

This chain connects TRBV7-9 to TRBJ1-2; D is undetermined. The V gene lost 0 bases and the J gene lost 6 bases, with 5 bases spanning the gap. The length of the CDR3 is 12 residues. Germline values: CDR1 SEHNR, CDR2 FQNEAQ (reference sequence). CDR3 protein: CASSLAVDGYTF. The CDR3 DNA is TGTGCCAGCAGCTTAGCAGTAGATGGCTACACCTTC.

The table lists this clone with a few counts. The chain is built from TRBV6-5 and TRBJ1-1; D is undetermined. The CDR3 has 15 amino acids. Trimming shortened V by 5 bases and J by 7 bases, and 20 bases separated the two germline ends. The germline V gene has CDR1 MNHEY and CDR2 SVGAGI. The CDR3 region has the DNA TGTGCCAGCAGTCCCGCGTGGGCCCGGGCAGTTGAAGCTTTCTTT. It yields the protein CASSPAWARAVEAFF.

This chain joins TRBV4-2 and TRBJ2-3; D unclear. V was clipped by 0 bases and J by 5 bases, with 12 bases between them. The CDR3 is made up of 15 amino acids. From germline, CDR1 is LGHNA and CDR2 YNFKEQ. CDR3 coding DNA: TGTGCCAGCAGCCAAGAGTTACAGTTTATAGATACGCAGTATTTT. It yields the protein CASSQELQFIDTQYF.

The chain employs TRBV4-1 and TRBJ2-7; 8 bases agree with TRBD2. Germline V CDR1 and CDR2: MGHRA, YSYEKL. The junction had 16 bases not matched to a gene; V was cut back by 4 bases and J by 5 bases. The CDR3 is made up of 17 amino acids. The CDR3 DNA follows: TGCGCCAGCAGCCCCCCTCGAGGAGCGGGAGTCCCCCACGAGCAGTACTTC. Protein product: CASSPPRGAGVPHEQYF.